This TCR beta chain was retrieved from a study of beta chain features in type 1 diabetes. Across the whole study: Sorted cells examined across all samples numbered 107,917,701. Study findings and constraints: Moderate yet significant TCRB CDR3 shortening was seen in Type 1 diabetes patients in all four CD4+ subsets.

The CDR3 totals 16 residues. J lost 5 bases, V lost 4 bases, and 7 bases had no gene match. CDR1 and CDR2 from the germline V gene are SGHNT and YYREEE (reference sequence). Since all of the isolated RNA was reverse transcribed, expressed TCRB transcripts were what got sequenced. The protocol was immunoSEQ multiplex PCR, while the TCRdb copy is restricted to in-frame clones and leaves out a portion. This repertoire shows hundreds of thousands of clones, about 13% found once; its top ten account for roughly 0.018%. On average, the one heparinised blood draw given by each donor was approximately 120 mL. Of note for this clone: Antigen: not known.

V usage is TRBV5-4 and J usage is TRBJ2-5; 14 bases are a match to TRBD2. This TCR was recovered from a man younger than 45 with type 1 diabetes. Sequenced sample: naive CD4+ T cells from blood. The CDR3 reads CASSGKTSGRGETQYF. CDR3 DNA sequence: TGTGCCAGCAGCGGAAAGACTAGCGGGAGGGGGGAGACCCAGTACTTC.